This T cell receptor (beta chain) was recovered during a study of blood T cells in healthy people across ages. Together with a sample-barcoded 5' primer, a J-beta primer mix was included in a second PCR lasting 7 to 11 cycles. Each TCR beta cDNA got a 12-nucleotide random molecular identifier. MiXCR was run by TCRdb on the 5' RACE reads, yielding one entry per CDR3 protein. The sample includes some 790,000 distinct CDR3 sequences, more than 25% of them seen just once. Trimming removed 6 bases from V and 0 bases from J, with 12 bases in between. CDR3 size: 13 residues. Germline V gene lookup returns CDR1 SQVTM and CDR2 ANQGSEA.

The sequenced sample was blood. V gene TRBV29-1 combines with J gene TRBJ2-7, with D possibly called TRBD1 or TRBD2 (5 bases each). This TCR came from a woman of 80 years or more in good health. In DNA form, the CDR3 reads TGCAGCGTGAGGGGCAGTCCCTCCTACGAGCAGTACTTC. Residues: CSVRGSPSYEQYF.